A single sample gave rise to the 15 T cell receptor beta chains below, sequenced in a study of shared clonotypes between healthy human individuals. The naive CD8 subset, CD45RO-negative cells positively selected for CCR7, excluded terminally differentiated effector memory CD45RA+ cells. Method: immunoSEQ multiplex PCR; TCRdb's copy keeps in-frame clones and lacks some. This table holds around 2,000,000 clones, about 92% found once. Sequencing was carried out using naive CD8+ T cells from PBMCs. All receptors derive from a man younger than 35 in good health. Some clones in this sample may be carry-over from other donors' samples.

The chain couples TRBV9 to TRBJ1-2, with 7 bases fitting TRBD1. Germline values: CDR1 SGDLS, CDR2 YYNGEE. The CDR3 length is 15 residues. The trim removed 2 bases at V and 0 bases at J, leaving 4 bases unmatched. CDR3: CASSVGTDPNYGYTF. CDR3 coding DNA: TGTGCCAGCAGCGTCGGGACAGATCCTAACTATGGCTACACCTTC. The whole variable domain, filled in from reference TRBV9 and TRBJ1-2, reads DSGVTQTPKHLITATGQRVTLRCSPRSGDLSVYWYQQSLDQGLQFLIQYYNGEERAKGNILERFSAQQFPDLHSELNLSSLELGDSALYFCASSVGTDPNYGYTFGSGTRLTVV.

The chain is built from TRBV15 and TRBJ2-1; tentatively, D is TRBD1 (5 bases). Germline V gene sequence: CDR1 LNHNV, CDR2 YYDKDF (reference sequence). V lost 1 base, J lost 7 bases, and 11 bases lay in between. There are 14 residues in the CDR3. The DNA for the CDR3 is TGTGCCACCAGCAGAGCCAGGGATGATAATGAGCAGTTCTTC. Protein sequence: CATSRARDDNEQFF.

The V and J genes are TRBV5-8 and TRBJ1-2; 12 bases are a match to TRBD1. The CDR3 extends over 16 amino acids. Unmatched junction bases numbered 8, after V lost 0 bases and J lost 8 bases. Germline-derived CDR1 and CDR2 are SGHTS and YDEGEE. The DNA for the CDR3 is TGTGCCAGCAGCTTGGCGGGACAGGGGGCGCGTCGAGGCTACACCTTC. Its protein is CASSLAGQGARRGYTF.

J is TRBJ1-2 and V is TRBV29-1; 7 bases align to TRBD1. This CDR3 has 13 amino acids. Unmatched junction bases numbered 9, after V lost 6 bases and J lost 5 bases. The V gene's germline CDR1 is SQVTM and CDR2 ANQGSEA. The CDR3 is CSVDTGVLYGYTF. The CDR3 DNA follows: TGCAGCGTAGATACAGGGGTCTTGTATGGCTACACCTTC.

The rearrangement joins TRBV9 to TRBJ2-3; TRBD2 matches 13 bases. J lost 0 bases, V lost 3 bases, and 7 bases had no gene match. Germline CDR1 reads SGDLS; CDR2 reads YYNGEE. This CDR3 has 18 residues. CDR3 bases: TGTGCCAGCAGCGGACGGCCGGGACTAGCGGGAAGCACAGATACGCAGTATTTT. This sequence encodes CASSGRPGLAGSTDTQYF. The full variable domain, in which reference TRBV9 and TRBJ2-3 provide the parts outside the CDR3, is DSGVTQTPKHLITATGQRVTLRCSPRSGDLSVYWYQQSLDQGLQFLIQYYNGEERAKGNILERFSAQQFPDLHSELNLSSLELGDSALYFCASSGRPGLAGSTDTQYFGPGTRLTVL.

The V and J genes are TRBV28 and TRBJ2-7; the D gene could be TRBD1 or TRBD2 (5 bases each). The CDR3 is 15 amino acids. Germline lookup yields CDR1 MDHEN and CDR2 SYDVKM. Trimming left V 3 bases short and J 1 base short, with 13 bases between. CDR3 DNA: TGTGCCAGCAGTTTTAAATGGGACGGATCCTACGAGCAGTACTTC. Protein: CASSFKWDGSYEQYF.

This chain joins TRBV9 and TRBJ1-5; D gene unclear. This CDR3 contains 14 residues. Germline loops: CDR1 SGDLS, CDR2 YYNGEE. V shed 0 bases and J shed 6 bases, with 10 bases lying between them. CDR3 nucleotides: TGTGCCAGCAGCGTAGGAGGGTCTGGTCAGCCCCAGCATTTT. The encoded protein is CASSVGGSGQPQHF.

Regarding this clone: Different DNA sequences within this sample yield the same CDR3. This chain connects TRBV7-9 to TRBJ2-7; 7 bases match TRBD2. The V gene's germline CDR1 is SEHNR and CDR2 FQNEAQ (reference sequence). Trimming removed 1 base from V and 0 bases from J; junction bases left unmatched: 3. The CDR3 covers 15 residues. The CDR3 DNA reads TGTGCCAGCAGCTTAGGTCCTAGCGGCTCCTACGAGCAGTACTTC. Translated, it gives CASSLGPSGSYEQYF. The full variable domain, its missing parts supplied by reference TRBV7-9 and TRBJ2-7, is DTGVSQNPRHKITKRGQNVTFRCDPISEHNRLYWYRQTLGQGPEFLTYFQNEAQLEKSRLLSDRFSAERPKGSFSTLEIQRTEQGDSAMYLCASSLGPSGSYEQYFGPGTRLTVT.

The rearrangement links TRBV29-1 to TRBJ2-7; D is perhaps TRBD1 or TRBD2 (5 bases each). Trimming cost V 0 bases and J 2 bases, with 14 bases left between them. Germline V CDR1 and CDR2: SQVTM, ANQGSEA. The length of the CDR3 is 15 residues. The CDR3 spells CSVEDRGTGTYEQYF. The CDR3, as DNA: TGCAGCGTTGAAGATCGAGGGACGGGCACCTACGAGCAGTACTTC.

Remarks on this clone: Germline is not matched at one junction end, which may reflect a read error. This chain links TRBV6-5 with TRBJ2-7; D uncertain. Germline V gene data show CDR1 as MNHEY and CDR2 as SVGAGI. This CDR3 is 16 amino acids long. In DNA form, the CDR3 reads TGTGCCAGCAGCTACTTTCGAGGCCACTCCTCCTACGAGCAGTACTTC. It codes for CASSYFRGHSSYEQYF.

This clone was recorded once. The J gene is TRBJ2-7, the V gene TRBV7-9; TRBD1 agrees at 7 bases. V dropped 4 bases and J dropped 6; count of bases not matched to a gene: 6. This CDR3 is built from 13 residues. The germline gives CDR1 SEHNR, CDR2 FQNEAQ (reference sequence). CDR3 region: CASSSSAGGEQYF. The CDR3 bases are TGTGCCAGCAGCTCATCTGCAGGGGGCGAGCAGTACTTC.

The chain couples TRBV28 to TRBJ1-2; D is uncertain. Germline V lookup: CDR1 MDHEN, CDR2 SYDVKM. Trimming removed 2 bases at V and 4 bases at J, with 14 bases between. This CDR3 spans 15 amino acids. CDR3 DNA: TGTGCCAGCAGTTTAATGGAGGAGAGCTTCTATGGCTACACCTTC. Amino acid sequence: CASSLMEESFYGYTF.

The V gene is TRBV28, the J gene TRBJ2-4; D is undetermined. The CDR3 has 16 residues. Trimming took 10 bases from V and 0 from J, leaving 19 bases between them. Germline CDR1 MDHEN, CDR2 SYDVKM. The CDR3 reads CATTVRVQLAKNIQYF. CDR3 sequence (DNA): TGTGCCACCACTGTCAGAGTCCAGCTAGCCAAAAACATTCAGTACTTC.

The chain has TRBV7-2 and TRBJ1-1; D perhaps matches TRBD1 (5 bases). Germline V gene sequence: CDR1 SGHTA, CDR2 FQGNSA. The CDR3 loop spans 15 amino acids. The ends were cut back, 5 bases at V and 1 base at J, with 14 bases in the middle. The CDR3 DNA is TGTGCCAGCAGCCCCACTAGGGGCAGGAACACTGAAGCTTTCTTT. Translation gives CASSPTRGRNTEAFF. The variable domain in full, with the rest retrieved from reference TRBV7-2 and TRBJ1-1, is GAGVSQSPSNKVTEKGKDVELRCDPISGHTALYWYRQSLGQGLEFLIYFQGNSAPDKSGLPSDRFSAERTGGSVSTLTIQRTQQEDSAVYLCASSPTRGRNTEAFFGQGTRLTVV.

The count of this clone is one. Written as DNA, the CDR3 is TGTGCCAGCTATAGGGCCTCGAACACCGGGGAGCTGTTTTTT. Translated: CASYRASNTGELFF. The chain couples TRBV5-6 to TRBJ2-2; no definite D call. Germline assignment: CDR1 SGHDT and CDR2 YYEEEE. This CDR3 is built from 14 residues. V gave up 7 bases and J gave up 0 bases, with 10 bases separating them. Combining the CDR3 with reference TRBV5-6 and TRBJ2-2 gives the whole variable domain DAGVTQSPTHLIKTRGQQVTLRCSPKSGHDTVSWYQQALGQGPQFIFQYYEEEERQRGNFPDRFSGHQFPNYSSELNVNALLLGDSALYLCASYRASNTGELFFGEGSRLTVL.